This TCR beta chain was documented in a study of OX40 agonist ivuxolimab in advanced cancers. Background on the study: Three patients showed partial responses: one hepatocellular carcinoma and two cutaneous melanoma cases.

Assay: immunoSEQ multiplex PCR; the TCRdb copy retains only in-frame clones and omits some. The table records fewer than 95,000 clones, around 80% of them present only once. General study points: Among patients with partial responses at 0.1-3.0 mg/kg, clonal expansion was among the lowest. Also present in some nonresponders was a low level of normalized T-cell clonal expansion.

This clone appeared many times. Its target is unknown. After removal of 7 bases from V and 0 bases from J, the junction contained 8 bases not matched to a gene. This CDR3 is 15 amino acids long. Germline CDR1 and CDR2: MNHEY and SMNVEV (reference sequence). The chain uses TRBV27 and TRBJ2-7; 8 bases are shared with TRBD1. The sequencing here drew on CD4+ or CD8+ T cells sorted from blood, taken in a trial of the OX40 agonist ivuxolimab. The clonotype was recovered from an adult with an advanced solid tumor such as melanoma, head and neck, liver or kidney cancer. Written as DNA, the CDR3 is TGTGCCAGCACTTCGACAGGGGCCAGCTCCTACGAGCAGTACTTC. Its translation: CASTSTGASSYEQYF.